Presented here are 3 T cell receptor beta chains from one specimen sequenced in a study of T cells in localized non-small cell lung cancer. Sequencing used immunoSEQ multiplex PCR; TCRdb keeps in-frame clones, though not all of them. The sample holds roughly 21,000 clones; around 90% are singletons and the top ten take 25% to 35%. This specimen consisted of peripheral blood mononuclear cells, obtained before any cancer treatment. These receptors originate from a male donor at least 60 years old with stage II lung adenocarcinoma.

The V call is TRBV11-2, the J call TRBJ2-1; perhaps TRBD2 as D (6 bases). The CDR3 length is 16 residues. From germline, CDR1 is SGHAT and CDR2 FQNNGV. V gave up 5 bases and J gave up 2 bases, with 16 bases separating them. The DNA of the CDR3 is TGTGCCAGCAGCCCGGAGCGGGCAGTTACCTACAATGAGCAGTTCTTC. Translating it yields CASSPERAVTYNEQFF.

The rearrangement links TRBV2 to TRBJ2-7; 10 bases are shared with TRBD1. The CDR3 contains 15 residues. The J segment lost 5 bases and the V segment lost 7 bases, leaving 11 bases of the junction unmatched. Per germline, CDR1 SNHLY and CDR2 FYNNEI. The CDR3 sequence: CASMRGQGNGDEQYF. Here the CDR3 DNA reads TGTGCCAGCATGAGGGGACAGGGGAACGGGGACGAGCAGTACTTC.

The rearrangement joins TRBV11-3 to TRBJ2-5; 8 nucleotides line up with TRBD1. In germline, CDR1 is SGHNT, CDR2 YENEEA. The CDR3 is made up of 15 amino acids. Trimming cost V 6 bases and J 3 bases; bases outside gene matches: 9. CDR3 sequence reads: CASSSDREREETQYF. CDR3 nucleotide sequence: TGTGCCAGCAGTTCGGACAGGGAGCGGGAAGAGACCCAGTACTTC.